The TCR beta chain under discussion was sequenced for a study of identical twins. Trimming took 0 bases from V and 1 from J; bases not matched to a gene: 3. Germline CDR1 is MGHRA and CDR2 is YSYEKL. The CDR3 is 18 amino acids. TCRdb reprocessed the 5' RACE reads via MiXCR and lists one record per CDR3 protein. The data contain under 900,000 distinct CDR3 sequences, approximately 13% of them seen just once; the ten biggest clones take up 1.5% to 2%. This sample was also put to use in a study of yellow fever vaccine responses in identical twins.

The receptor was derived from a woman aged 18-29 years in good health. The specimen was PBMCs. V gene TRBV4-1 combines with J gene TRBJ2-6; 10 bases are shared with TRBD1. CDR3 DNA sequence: TGCGCCAGCAGCCAAGAAGGGACAGGGGATTCTGGGGCCAACGTCCTGACTTTC. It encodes CASSQEGTGDSGANVLTF.